A selection of T cell receptor beta chains follows, all from one sample in a study of control samples from healthy donors and cancer patients. Only in-frame clones appear in the TCRdb table, and some are missing; sequencing was by immunoSEQ multiplex PCR. The sample consists of around 30,000 clones, roughly 94% of them appearing once. Sequenced material: blood. These receptors all stem from a man aged 55 to 70 in good health. Each CDR3 is given with its conserved first and last residue. A D gene is named only where the DNA matches it firmly. Rows give clone size only sometimes, using once, few, many, or a class for an expanded clone.

J | V | D | size | CDR3 | DNA
TRBJ1-2 | TRBV6-2/TRBV6-3 | NA | NA | CASSLDGYGYTF | TGTGCCAGCAGCCTCGACGGCTATGGCTACACCTTC
TRBJ1-6 | TRBV12-3/TRBV12-4 | NA | NA | CASSLGGNSPLHF | TGTGCCAGCAGTTTAGGAGGGAATTCACCCCTCCACTTT
TRBJ1-1 | TRBV2 | TRBD1 | NA | CASTGGTEAFF | TGTGCCAGCACAGGGGGCACTGAAGCTTTCTTT
TRBJ1-6 | TRBV12-3/TRBV12-4 | NA | NA | CASFLGGDSPLHF | TGTGCCAGCTTTCTGGGGGGCGATTCACCCCTCCACTTT
TRBJ2-5 | TRBV4-1 | NA | NA | CASSPGPQETQYF | TGCGCCAGCAGCCCGGGACCCCAAGAGACCCAGTACTTC
TRBJ2-7 | TRBV18 | TRBD1 | NA | CASSPGQVYEQYF | TGTGCCAGCTCACCAGGACAGGTCTACGAGCAGTACTTC
TRBJ2-7 | TRBV7-9 | TRBD1 | NA | CASSWDRDGYEQYF | TGTGCCAGCAGCTGGGACAGGGACGGCTACGAGCAGTACTTC
TRBJ2-2 | TRBV10-2 | TRBD1 | NA | CASSESWTGGPGELFF | TGCGCCAGCAGTGAGTCCTGGACAGGGGGGCCCGGGGAGCTGTTTTTT
TRBJ1-2 | TRBV6-2/TRBV6-3 | NA | NA | CASSYGGPPRGYTF | TGTGCCAGCAGTTACGGGGGACCCCCCAGAGGCTACACCTTC
TRBJ1-6 | TRBV6-5 | NA | once | CASSRTESGLPPLHF | TGTGCCAGCAGTCGAACAGAGAGTGGGCTACCACCCCTCCACTTT
TRBJ2-1 | TRBV5-1 | NA | NA | CASSLNGGEYNEQFF | TGCGCCAGCAGCTTGAACGGGGGAGAATACAATGAGCAGTTCTTC
TRBJ1-6 | TRBV7-2 | NA | once | CASSIINRASSYNSPLHF | TGTGCCAGCAGCATTATAAACAGGGCTTCCTCCTATAATTCACCCCTCCACTTT
TRBJ1-4 | TRBV27 | NA | NA | CASSFRSTNEKLFF | TGTGCCAGCAGTTTCCGGTCAACTAATGAAAAACTGTTTTTT
TRBJ1-5 | TRBV28 | TRBD1 | NA | CASTNLDRGNQPQHF | TGTGCCAGCACAAATTTGGACAGGGGAAATCAGCCCCAGCATTTT
TRBJ1-2 | TRBV7-9 | NA | NA | CASSLPLGPNYGYTF | TGTGCCAGCAGCCTGCCACTTGGTCCTAACTATGGCTACACCTTC
TRBJ2-1 | TRBV7-9 | NA | NA | CASTPTRGNEQFF | TGTGCCAGCACCCCCACTCGGGGAAATGAGCAGTTCTTC
TRBJ1-1 | TRBV19 | NA | NA | CASSGGRRAFF | TGTGCCAGTAGTGGGGGGCGCAGAGCTTTCTTT
TRBJ2-7 | TRBV18 | NA | NA | CASSPEGVEQYF | TGTGCCAGCTCACCAGAGGGGGTAGAGCAGTACTTC
TRBJ2-2 | TRBV18 | NA | NA | CASSPPVIEGGELFF | TGTGCCAGCTCACCACCCGTAATCGAGGGCGGGGAGCTGTTTTTT
TRBJ1-1 | TRBV7-9 | NA | NA | CASSLTGVNTEAFF | TGTGCCAGCAGCTTAACAGGCGTGAACACTGAAGCTTTCTTT